Described below is a single T cell receptor beta chain sequence and its context. The data stem from a study of identical twins. MiXCR, run by TCRdb on the 5' RACE reads, gives a single entry per CDR3 protein. The table records about 220,000 distinct CDR3 sequences, over 5.5% of them present only once. The CDR3 is made up of 14 amino acids. The V gene's germline CDR1 is MNHEY and CDR2 SVGEGT. After removal of 6 bases from V and 2 bases from J, the junction contained 3 bases not matched to a gene. These same records also appear under a second study, on T cells expressing NK-cell markers. That work states: Roughly 1.0-7.0% of CD8+ T cells in over 5 donors belonged to dominant NKG2C+ clonotypes.

The sample consisted of CD8+ T cells sorted from blood. The clonotype was recovered from a woman aged 18-30 years in good health. The genes are TRBV6-2 or TRBV6-3 and TRBJ2-7; TRBD2 agrees at 11 bases. The CDR3 bases are TGTGCCAGCAGCCCGGGACTAGCGGCCTACGAGCAGTACTTC. Amino acids: CASSPGLAAYEQYF.